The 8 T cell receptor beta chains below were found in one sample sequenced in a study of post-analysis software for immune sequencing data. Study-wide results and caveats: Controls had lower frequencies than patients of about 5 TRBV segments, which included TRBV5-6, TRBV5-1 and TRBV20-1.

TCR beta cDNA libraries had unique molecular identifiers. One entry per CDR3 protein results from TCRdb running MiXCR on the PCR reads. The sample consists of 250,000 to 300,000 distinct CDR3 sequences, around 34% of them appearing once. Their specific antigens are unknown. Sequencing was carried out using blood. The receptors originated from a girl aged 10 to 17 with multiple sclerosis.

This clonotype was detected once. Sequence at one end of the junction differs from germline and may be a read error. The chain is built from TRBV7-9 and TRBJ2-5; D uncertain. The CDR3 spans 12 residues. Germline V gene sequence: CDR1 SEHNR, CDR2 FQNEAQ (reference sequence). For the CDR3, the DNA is TGTGCCAGCAGCGCAACCCAAGAGGCCCAGTACTTC. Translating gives CASSATQEAQYF.

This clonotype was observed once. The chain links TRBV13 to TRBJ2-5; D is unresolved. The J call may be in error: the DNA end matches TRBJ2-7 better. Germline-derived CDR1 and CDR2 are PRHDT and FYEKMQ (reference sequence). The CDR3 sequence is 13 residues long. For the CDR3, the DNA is TGTGCCAGCAGCTTAGGATGGGTCTACGAGCAGTACTTC. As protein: CASSLGWVYEQYF.

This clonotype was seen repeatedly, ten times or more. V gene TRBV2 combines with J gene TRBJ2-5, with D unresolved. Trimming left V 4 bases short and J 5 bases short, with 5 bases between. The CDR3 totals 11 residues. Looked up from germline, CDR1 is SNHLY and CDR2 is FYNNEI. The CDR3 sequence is CASSVWETQYF. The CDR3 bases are TGTGCCAGCAGTGTTTGGGAGACCCAGTACTTC.

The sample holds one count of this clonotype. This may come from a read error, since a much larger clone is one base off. The CDR3 region has the DNA TGTACCAGCAGCCAACGAAAAGGAAACTCCTACGAGCAGTACTTC. Translated: CTSSQRKGNSYEQYF. The rearrangement joins TRBV3-1 to TRBJ2-7; D not certain. The CDR3 length is 15 residues. CDR1 and CDR2 from the germline V gene are LGHDT and YNNKEL (reference sequence).

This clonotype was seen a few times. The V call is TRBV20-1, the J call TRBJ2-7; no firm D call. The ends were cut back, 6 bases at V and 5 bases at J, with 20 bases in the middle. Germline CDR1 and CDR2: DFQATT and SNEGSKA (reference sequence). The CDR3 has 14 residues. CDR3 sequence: CSAWGMRGLNEQYF. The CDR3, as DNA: TGCAGTGCCTGGGGAATGCGAGGCTTGAACGAGCAGTACTTC.

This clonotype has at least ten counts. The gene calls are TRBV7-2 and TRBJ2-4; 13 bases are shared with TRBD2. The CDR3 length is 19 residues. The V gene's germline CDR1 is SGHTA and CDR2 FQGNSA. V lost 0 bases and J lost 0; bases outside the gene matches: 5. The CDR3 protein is CASSLAGTSGALAKNIQYF. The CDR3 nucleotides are TGTGCCAGCAGCTTAGCCGGGACTAGCGGGGCGCTAGCCAAAAACATTCAGTACTTC.

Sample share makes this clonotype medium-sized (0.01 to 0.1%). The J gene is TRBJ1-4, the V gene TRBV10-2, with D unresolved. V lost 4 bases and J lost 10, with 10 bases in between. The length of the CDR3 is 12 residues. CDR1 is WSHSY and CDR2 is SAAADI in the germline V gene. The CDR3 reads CASSGGYAKLFF. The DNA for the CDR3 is TGCGCCAGCAGTGGGGGATACGCAAAACTGTTTTTT.

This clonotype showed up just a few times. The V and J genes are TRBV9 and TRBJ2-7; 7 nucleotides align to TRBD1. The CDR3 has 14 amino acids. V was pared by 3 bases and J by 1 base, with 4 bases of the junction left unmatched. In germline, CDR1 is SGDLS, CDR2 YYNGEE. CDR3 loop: CASSARQGSYEQYF. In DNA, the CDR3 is TGTGCCAGCAGCGCAAGACAGGGATCCTACGAGCAGTACTTC.